This T cell receptor beta chain was observed in a study of blood T cell repertoires in COVID-19. Study-wide background: Acute and convalescent COVID-19 specimens originated in the United States, Italy and Spain. Sources were T cells, B-cell-depleted T cells, or PBMCs; the material itself was cDNA or gDNA.

Per the original data handling: How many nucleated cells were present was estimated from reference gene primer amplification. Generated by immunoSEQ multiplex PCR, the TCRdb table keeps only in-frame clones and is missing some. The DNA was the basis for D and trimming; V, J and clone size are from that table. Among 31,000 or so clones listed, around 90% were seen once. The CDR3 has 13 amino acids. Trimming pared 6 bases from V and 1 base from J, leaving 9 bases between. The sequence was collected from a man aged 60-69 years with active COVID-19. Sequenced material: peripheral blood. The chain has TRBV12-3 or TRBV12-4 and TRBJ1-1, with a possible D match to TRBD1 (5 bases). The DNA for the CDR3 is TGTGCCAGCAGCCCCACAGGGAACACTGAAGCTTTCTTT. This sequence encodes CASSPTGNTEAFF.